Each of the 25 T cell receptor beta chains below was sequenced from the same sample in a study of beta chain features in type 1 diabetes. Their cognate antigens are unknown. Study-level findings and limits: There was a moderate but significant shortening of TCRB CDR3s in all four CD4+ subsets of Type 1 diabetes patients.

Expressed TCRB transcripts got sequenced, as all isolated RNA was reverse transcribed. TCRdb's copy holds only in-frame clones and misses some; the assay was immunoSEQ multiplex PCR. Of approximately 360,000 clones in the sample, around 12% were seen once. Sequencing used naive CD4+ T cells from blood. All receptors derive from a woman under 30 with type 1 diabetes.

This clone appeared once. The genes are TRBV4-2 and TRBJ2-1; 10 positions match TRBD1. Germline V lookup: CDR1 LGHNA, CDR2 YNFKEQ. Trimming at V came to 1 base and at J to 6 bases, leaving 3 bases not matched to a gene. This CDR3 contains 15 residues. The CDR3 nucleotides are TGTGCCAGCAGCCAAGTTGACAGGGGGCCCAATGAGCAGTTCTTC. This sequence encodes CASSQVDRGPNEQFF.

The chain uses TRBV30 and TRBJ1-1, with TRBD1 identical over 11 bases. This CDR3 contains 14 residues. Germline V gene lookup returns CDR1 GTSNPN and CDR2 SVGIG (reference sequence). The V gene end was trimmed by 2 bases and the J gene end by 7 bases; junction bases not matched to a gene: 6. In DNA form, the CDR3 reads TGTGCCTGGAGTAGGGACAGGGGGGTTGTTGAAGCTTTCTTT. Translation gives CAWSRDRGVVEAFF.

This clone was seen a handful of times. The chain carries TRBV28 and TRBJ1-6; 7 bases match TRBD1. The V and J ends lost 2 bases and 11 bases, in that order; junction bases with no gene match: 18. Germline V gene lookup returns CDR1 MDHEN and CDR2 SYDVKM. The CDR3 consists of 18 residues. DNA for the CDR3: TGTGCCAGCAGTTTACGTCGGGTGTCGCGACAGGGTGCTCCACCCCTCCACTTT. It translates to CASSLRRVSRQGAPPLHF.

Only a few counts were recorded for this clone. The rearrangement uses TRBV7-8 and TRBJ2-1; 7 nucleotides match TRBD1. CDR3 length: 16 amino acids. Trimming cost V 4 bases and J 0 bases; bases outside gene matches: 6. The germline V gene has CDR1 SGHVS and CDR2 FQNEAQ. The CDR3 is CASSSSTGTSYNEQFF. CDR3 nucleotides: TGTGCCAGCAGCTCGTCGACAGGGACCTCCTACAATGAGCAGTTCTTC.

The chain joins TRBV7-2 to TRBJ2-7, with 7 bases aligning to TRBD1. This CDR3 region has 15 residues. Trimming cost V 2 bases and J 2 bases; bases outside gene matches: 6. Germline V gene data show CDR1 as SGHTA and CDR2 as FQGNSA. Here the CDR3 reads CASSLPPGQAYEQYF. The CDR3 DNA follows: TGTGCCAGCAGCTTACCACCCGGACAGGCCTACGAGCAGTACTTC.

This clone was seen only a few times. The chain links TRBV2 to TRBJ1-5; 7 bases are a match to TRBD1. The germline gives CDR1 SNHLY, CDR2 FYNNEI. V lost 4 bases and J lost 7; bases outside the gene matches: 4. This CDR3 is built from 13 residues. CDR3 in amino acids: CASSGQGGQPQHF. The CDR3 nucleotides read TGTGCCAGCAGTGGACAGGGTGGACAGCCCCAGCATTTT.

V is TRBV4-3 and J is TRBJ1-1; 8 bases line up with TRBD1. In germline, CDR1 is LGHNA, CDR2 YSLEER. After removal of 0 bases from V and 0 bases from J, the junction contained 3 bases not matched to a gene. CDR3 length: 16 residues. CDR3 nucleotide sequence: TGCGCCAGCAGCCAAGAGGCAGGGGGCGTGAACACTGAAGCTTTCTTT. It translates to CASSQEAGGVNTEAFF.

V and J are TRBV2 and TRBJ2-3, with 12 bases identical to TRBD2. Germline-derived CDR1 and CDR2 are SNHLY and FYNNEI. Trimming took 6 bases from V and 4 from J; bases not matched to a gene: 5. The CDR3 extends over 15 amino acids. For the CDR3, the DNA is TGTGCCAGCAGCTCGGGACTAGCGGGTTCAGATACGCAGTATTTT. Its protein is CASSSGLAGSDTQYF. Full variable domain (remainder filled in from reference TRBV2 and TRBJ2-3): EPEVTQTPSHQVTQMGQEVILRCVPISNHLYFYWYRQILGQKVEFLVSFYNNEISEKSEIFDDQFSVERPDGSNFTLKIRSTKLEDSAMYFCASSSGLAGSDTQYFGPGTRLTVL.

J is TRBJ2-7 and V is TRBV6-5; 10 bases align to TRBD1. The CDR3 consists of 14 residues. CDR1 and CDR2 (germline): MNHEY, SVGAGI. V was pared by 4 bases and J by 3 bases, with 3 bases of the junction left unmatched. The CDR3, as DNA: TGTGCCAGCAGTTCCCGGACAGGGGGCTACGAGCAGTACTTC. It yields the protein CASSSRTGGYEQYF.

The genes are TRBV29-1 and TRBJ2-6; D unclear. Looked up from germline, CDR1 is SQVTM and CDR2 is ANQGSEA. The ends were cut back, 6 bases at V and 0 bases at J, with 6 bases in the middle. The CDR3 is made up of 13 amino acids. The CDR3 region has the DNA TGCAGCGTCGCGAGCTCTGGGGCCAACGTCCTGACTTTC. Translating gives CSVASSGANVLTF.

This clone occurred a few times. CDR3 coding DNA: TGTGCCAGCAGCCCTAGACAGGGAGGCACTGAAGCTTTCTTT. Protein sequence: CASSPRQGGTEAFF. The gene calls are TRBV7-9 and TRBJ1-1; 7 nucleotides align to TRBD1. Losses at the gene ends were 5 bases for V and 4 bases for J; bases not matched to a gene: 7. CDR3 length equals 14 residues. Germline-derived CDR1 and CDR2 are SEHNR and FQNEAQ (reference sequence).

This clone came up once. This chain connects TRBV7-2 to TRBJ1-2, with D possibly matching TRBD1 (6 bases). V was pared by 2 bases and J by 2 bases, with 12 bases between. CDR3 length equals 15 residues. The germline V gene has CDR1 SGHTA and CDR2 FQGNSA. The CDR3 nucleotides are TGTGCCAGCAGCTTATTAGGACAGCCAAACTATGGCTACACCTTC. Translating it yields CASSLLGQPNYGYTF.

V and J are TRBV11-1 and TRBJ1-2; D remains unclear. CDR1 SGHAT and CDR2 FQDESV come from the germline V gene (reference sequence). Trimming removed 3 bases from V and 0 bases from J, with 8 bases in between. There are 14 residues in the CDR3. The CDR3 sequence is CASSLRNTNYGYTF. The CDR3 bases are TGTGCCAGCAGCTTGAGGAATACTAACTATGGCTACACCTTC.

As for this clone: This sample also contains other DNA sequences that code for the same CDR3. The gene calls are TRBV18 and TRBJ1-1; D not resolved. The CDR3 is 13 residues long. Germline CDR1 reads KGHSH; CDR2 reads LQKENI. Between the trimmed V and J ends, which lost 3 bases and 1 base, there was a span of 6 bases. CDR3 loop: CASSPGENTEAFF. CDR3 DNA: TGTGCCAGCTCACCCGGGGAGAACACTGAAGCTTTCTTT.

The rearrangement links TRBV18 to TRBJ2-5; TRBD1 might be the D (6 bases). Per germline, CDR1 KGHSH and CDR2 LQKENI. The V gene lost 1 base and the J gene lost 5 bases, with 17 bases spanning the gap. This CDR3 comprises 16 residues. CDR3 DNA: TGTGCCAGCTCACCACTTGGCCAGGGGCAGAGGGAGACCCAGTACTTC. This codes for CASSPLGQGQRETQYF.

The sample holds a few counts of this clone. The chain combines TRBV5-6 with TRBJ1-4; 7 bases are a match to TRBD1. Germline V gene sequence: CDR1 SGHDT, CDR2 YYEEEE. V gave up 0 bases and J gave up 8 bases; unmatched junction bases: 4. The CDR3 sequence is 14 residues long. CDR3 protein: CASSLGDRREKLFF. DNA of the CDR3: TGTGCCAGCAGCTTGGGGGACAGACGGGAAAAACTGTTTTTT.

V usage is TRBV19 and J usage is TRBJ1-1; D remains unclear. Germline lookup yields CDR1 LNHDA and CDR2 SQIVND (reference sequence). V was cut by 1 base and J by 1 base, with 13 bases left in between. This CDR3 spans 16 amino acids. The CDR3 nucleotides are TGTGCCAGTAGTATAGTAGTCGGGTTGGGGAACACTGAAGCTTTCTTT. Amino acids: CASSIVVGLGNTEAFF.

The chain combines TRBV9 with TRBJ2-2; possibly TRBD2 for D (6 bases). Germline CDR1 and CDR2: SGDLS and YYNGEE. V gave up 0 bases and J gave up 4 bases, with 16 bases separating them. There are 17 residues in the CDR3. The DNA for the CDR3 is TGTGCCAGCAGCGTAGCTACGGGCGGGCGGGGCACCGGGGAGCTGTTTTTT. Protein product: CASSVATGGRGTGELFF.

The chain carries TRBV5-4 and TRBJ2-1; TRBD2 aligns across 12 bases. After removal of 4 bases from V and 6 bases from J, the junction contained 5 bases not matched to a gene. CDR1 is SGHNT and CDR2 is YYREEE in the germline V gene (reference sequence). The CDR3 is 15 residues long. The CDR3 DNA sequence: TGTGCCAGCAGCACCCTAGCGGGGGGGGGCAATGAGCAGTTCTTC. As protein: CASSTLAGGGNEQFF.

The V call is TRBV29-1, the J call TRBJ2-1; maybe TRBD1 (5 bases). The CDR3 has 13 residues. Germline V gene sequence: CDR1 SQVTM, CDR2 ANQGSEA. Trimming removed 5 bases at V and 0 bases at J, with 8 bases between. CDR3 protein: CSVRGSSYNEQFF. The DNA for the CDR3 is TGCAGCGTTAGGGGCAGCTCCTACAATGAGCAGTTCTTC.

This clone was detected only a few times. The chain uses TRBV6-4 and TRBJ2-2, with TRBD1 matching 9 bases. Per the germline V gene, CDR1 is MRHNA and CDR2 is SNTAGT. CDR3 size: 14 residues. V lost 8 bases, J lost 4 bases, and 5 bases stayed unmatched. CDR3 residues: CASSGQGGTGELFF. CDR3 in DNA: TGTGCCAGCTCGGGACAGGGAGGCACCGGGGAGCTGTTTTTT.

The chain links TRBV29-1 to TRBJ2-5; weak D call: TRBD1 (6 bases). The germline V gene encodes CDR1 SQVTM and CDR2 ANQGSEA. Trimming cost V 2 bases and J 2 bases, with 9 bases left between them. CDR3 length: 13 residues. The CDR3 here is CSVERTAQETQYF. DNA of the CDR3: TGCAGCGTTGAACGGACAGCTCAAGAGACCCAGTACTTC. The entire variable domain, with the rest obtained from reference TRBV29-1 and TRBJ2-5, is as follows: SAVISQKPSRDICQRGTSLTIQCQVDSQVTMMFWYRQQPGQSLTLIATANQGSEATYESGFVIDKFPISRPNLTFSTLTVSNMSPEDSSIYLCSVERTAQETQYFGPGTRLLVL.

CDR3 nucleotide sequence: TGTGCCAGCAGCCCCCAGGCGGGAGGGTCAGATACGCAGTATTTT. Translated: CASSPQAGGSDTQYF. The chain carries TRBV7-2 and TRBJ2-3; 9 bases are a match to TRBD2. Germline V CDR1 and CDR2: SGHTA, FQGNSA. The junction had 7 bases not matched to a gene; V was cut back by 5 bases and J by 4 bases. The CDR3 extends over 15 amino acids.

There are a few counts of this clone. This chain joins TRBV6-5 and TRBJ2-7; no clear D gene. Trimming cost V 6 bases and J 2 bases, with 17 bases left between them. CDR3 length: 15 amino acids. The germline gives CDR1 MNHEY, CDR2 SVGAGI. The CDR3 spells CASRQTTLGTYEQYF. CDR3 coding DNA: TGTGCCAGCAGACAGACCACTTTGGGCACCTACGAGCAGTACTTC.

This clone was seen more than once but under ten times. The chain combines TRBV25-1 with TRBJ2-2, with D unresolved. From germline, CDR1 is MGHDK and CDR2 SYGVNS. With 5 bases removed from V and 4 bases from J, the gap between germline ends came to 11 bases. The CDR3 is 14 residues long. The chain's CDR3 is CASSHHPGTGELFF. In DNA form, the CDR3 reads TGTGCCAGCAGTCACCACCCGGGCACCGGGGAGCTGTTTTTT.